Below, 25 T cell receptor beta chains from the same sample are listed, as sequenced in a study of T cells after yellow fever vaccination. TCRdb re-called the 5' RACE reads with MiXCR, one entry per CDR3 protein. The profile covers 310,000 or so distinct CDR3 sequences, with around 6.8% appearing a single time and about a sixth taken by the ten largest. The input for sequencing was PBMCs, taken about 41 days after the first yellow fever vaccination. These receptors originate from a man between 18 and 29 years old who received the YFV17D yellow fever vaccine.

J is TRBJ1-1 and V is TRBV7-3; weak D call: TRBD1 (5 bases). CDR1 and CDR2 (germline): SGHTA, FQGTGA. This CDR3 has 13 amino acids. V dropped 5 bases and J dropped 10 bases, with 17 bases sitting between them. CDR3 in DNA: TGTGCCAGCAGCGCCTCGACAGTATTAGGAGCTTTCTTT. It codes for CASSASTVLGAFF.

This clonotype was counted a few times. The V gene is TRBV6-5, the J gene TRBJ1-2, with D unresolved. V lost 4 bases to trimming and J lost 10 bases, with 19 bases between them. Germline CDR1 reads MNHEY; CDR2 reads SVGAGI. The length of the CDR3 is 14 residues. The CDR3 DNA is TGTGCCAGCAGTTCCCTTTTGTCGGGGAGCTTCTACACCTTC. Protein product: CASSSLLSGSFYTF.

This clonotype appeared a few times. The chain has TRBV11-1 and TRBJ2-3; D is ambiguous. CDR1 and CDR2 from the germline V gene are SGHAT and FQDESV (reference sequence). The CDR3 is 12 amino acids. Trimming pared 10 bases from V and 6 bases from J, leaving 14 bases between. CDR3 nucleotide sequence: TGTGCCACCAACACCGCCACGGATACGCAGTATTTT. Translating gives CATNTATDTQYF.

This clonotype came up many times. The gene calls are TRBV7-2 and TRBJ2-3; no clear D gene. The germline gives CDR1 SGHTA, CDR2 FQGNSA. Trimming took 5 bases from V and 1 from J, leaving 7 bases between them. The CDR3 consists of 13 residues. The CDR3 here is CASSHLRTDTQYF. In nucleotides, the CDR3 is TGTGCCAGCAGCCACCTCCGCACAGATACGCAGTATTTT. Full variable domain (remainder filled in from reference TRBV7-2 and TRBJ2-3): GAGVSQSPSNKVTEKGKDVELRCDPISGHTALYWYRQSLGQGLEFLIYFQGNSAPDKSGLPSDRFSAERTGGSVSTLTIQRTQQEDSAVYLCASSHLRTDTQYFGPGTRLTVL.

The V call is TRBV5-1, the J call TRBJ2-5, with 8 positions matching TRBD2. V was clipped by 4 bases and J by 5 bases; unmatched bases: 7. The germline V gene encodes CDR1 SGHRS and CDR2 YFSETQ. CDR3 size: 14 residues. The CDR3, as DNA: TGCGCCAGCAGCCGGACTAGCTCGGGGGAGACCCAGTACTTC. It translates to CASSRTSSGETQYF.

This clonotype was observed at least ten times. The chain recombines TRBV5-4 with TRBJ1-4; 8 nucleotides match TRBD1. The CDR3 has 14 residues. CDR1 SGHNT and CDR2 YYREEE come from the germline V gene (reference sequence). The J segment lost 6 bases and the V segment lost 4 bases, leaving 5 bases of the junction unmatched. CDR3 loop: CASSARGLDEKLFF. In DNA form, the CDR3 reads TGTGCCAGCAGCGCCAGGGGGCTTGATGAAAAACTGTTTTTT.

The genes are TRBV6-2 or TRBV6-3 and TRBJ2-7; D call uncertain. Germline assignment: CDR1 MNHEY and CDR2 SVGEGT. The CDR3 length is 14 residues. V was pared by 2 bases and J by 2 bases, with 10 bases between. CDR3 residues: CASSYKGSPYEQYF. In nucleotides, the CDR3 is TGTGCCAGCAGTTACAAAGGGTCCCCCTACGAGCAGTACTTC.

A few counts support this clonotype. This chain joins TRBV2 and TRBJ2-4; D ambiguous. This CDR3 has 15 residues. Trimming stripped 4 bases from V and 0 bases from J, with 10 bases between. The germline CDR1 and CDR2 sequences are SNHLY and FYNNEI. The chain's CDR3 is CASSGSLLAKNIQYF. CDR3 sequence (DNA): TGTGCCAGCAGTGGATCTCTTCTAGCCAAAAACATTCAGTACTTC.

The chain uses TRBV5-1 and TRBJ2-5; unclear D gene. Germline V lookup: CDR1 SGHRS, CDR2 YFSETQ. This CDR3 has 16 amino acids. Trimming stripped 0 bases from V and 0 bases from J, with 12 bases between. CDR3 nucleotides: TGCGCCAGCAGCTTGGGGTCGAACGGAAACCAAGAGACCCAGTACTTC. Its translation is CASSLGSNGNQETQYF.

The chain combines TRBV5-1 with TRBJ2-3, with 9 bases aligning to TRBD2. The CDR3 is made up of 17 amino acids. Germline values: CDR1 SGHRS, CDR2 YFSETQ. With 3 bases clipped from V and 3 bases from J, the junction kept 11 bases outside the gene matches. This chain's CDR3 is CASSSSLSGGTTDTQYF. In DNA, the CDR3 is TGCGCCAGCAGCTCCTCCCTTAGCGGGGGAACAACAGATACGCAGTATTTT.

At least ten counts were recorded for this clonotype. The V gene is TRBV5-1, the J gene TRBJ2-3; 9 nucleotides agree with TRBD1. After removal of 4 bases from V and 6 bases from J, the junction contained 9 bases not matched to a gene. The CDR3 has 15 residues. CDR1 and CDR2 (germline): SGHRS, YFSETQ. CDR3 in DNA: TGCGCCAGCAGCCTCGGGGACAGGGTTGGGGATACGCAGTATTTT. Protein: CASSLGDRVGDTQYF.

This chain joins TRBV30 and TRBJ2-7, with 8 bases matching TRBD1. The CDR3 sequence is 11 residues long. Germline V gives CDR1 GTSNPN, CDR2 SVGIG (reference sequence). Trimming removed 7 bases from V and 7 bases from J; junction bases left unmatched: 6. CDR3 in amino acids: CAYGQGREQYF. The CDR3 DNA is TGTGCCTACGGACAGGGACGAGAGCAGTACTTC. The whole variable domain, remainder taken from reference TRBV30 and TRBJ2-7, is SQTIHQWPATLVQPVGSPLSLECTVEGTSNPNLYWYRQAAGRGLQLLFYSVGIGQISSEVPQNLSASRPQDRQFILSSKKLLLSDSGFYLCAYGQGREQYFGPGTRLTVT.

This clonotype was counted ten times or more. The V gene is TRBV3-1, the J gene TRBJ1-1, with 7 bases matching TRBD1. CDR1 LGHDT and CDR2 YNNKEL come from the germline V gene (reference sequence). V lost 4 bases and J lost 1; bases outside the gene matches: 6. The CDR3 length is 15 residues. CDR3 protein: CASSPTWTGNTEAFF. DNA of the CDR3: TGTGCCAGCAGCCCAACCTGGACAGGGAACACTGAAGCTTTCTTT.

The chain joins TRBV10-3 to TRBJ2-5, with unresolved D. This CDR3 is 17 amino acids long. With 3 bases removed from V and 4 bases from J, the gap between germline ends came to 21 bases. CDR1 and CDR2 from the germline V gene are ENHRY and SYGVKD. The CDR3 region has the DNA TGTGCCATCAGTGAAATGTCAGGCGGTGAACGACGAGAGACCCAGTACTTC. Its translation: CAISEMSGGERRETQYF.

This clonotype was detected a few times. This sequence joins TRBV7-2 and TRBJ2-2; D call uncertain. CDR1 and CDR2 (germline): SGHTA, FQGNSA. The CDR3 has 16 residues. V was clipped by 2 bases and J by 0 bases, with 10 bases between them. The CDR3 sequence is CASSLSIQSNTGELFF. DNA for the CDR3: TGTGCCAGCAGCTTAAGTATACAGTCGAACACCGGGGAGCTGTTTTTT.

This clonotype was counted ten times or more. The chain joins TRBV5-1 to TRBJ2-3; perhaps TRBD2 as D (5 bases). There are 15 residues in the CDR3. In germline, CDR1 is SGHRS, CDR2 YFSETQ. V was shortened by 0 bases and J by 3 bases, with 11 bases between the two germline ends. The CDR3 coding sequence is TGCGCCAGCAGCTTGGCCGGGCTAGCTACAGATACGCAGTATTTT. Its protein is CASSLAGLATDTQYF.

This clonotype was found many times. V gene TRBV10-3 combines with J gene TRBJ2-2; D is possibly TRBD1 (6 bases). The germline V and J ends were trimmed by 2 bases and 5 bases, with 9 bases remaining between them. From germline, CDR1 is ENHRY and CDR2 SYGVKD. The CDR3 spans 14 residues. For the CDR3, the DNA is TGTGCCATCAGTGAGAGGGGGAGTACCGGGGAGCTGTTTTTT. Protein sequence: CAISERGSTGELFF.

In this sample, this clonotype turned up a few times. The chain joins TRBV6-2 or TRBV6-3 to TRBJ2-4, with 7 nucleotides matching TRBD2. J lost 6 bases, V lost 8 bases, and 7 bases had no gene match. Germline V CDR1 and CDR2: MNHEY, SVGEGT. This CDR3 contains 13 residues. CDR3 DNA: TGTGCCAGCCGCCTTGGGGAGGGAAACATTCAGTACTTC. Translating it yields CASRLGEGNIQYF.

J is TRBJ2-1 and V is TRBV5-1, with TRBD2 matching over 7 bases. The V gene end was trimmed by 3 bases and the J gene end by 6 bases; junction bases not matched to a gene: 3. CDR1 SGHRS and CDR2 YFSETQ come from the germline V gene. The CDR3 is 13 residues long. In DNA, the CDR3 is TGCGCCAGCAGCTCCGGGACTACCAATGAGCAGTTCTTC. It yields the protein CASSSGTTNEQFF.

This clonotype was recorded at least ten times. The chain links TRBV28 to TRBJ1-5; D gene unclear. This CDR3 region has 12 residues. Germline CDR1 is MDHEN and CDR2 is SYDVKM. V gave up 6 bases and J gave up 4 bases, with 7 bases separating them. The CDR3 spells CASRSLNQPQHF. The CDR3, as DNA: TGTGCCAGCAGGAGCCTTAATCAGCCCCAGCATTTT.

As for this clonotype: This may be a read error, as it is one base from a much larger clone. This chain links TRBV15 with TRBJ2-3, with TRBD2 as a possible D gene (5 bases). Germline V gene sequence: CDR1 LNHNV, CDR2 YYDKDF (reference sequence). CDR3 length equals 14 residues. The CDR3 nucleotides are TGTGCCACCAGCAGGACACTAGGCACAGATACGCACTATTTT. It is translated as CATSRTLGTDTHYF.

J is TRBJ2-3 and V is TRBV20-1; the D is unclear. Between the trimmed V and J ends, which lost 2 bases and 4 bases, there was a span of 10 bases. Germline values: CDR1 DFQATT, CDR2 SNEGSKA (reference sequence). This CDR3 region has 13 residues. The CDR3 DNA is TGCAGTGCTAGATCGGGCCATGCAGATACGCAGTATTTT. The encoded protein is CSARSGHADTQYF.

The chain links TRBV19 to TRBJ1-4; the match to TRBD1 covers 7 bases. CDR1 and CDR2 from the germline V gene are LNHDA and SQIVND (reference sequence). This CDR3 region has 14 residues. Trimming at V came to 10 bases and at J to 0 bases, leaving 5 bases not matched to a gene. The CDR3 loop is CATKGAATNEKLFF. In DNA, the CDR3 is TGTGCCACCAAGGGGGCAGCAACTAATGAAAAACTGTTTTTT.

The CDR3 DNA sequence: TGTGCCAGCAGCGCGGCAGGTTTAAACTACGAGCAGTACTTC. Translated: CASSAAGLNYEQYF. The chain is built from TRBV9 and TRBJ2-7; no clear D gene. The CDR3 extends over 14 amino acids. V lost 3 bases and J lost 3, with 13 bases in between. Germline V gene sequence: CDR1 SGDLS, CDR2 YYNGEE.

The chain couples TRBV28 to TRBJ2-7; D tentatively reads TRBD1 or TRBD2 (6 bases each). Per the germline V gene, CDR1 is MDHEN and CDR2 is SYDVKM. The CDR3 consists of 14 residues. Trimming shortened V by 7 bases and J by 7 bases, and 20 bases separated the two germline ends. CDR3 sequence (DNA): TGTGCCAGCACCCTGGGGGGCCGCTCTTGGGAGCAGTACGTC. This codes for CASTLGGRSWEQYV.